This T cell receptor (beta chain) is drawn from a study of T cell responses to AZD1222 COVID-19 vaccine. General study findings and limits: Spike as a whole was targeted by vaccine-associated CD4 TCRs, dominant at 160-218 and 743-854. Spike-specific TCR depth and breadth grew after two AZD1222 doses. Baseline serostatus was positive in only a handful of AZD1222 recipients. The donors showed a predominance of white British ancestry and of females, with possible underestimation of clonal diversity.

The method was immunoSEQ multiplex PCR; TCRdb's version includes in-frame clones alone and lacks a portion of them. The sample has 150,000 to 200,000 clones; around nine tenths are singletons. In the case of this clone: Its antigen is unidentified.

Trimming pared 5 bases from V and 1 base from J, leaving 12 bases between. The CDR3 has 15 residues. Per the germline V gene, CDR1 is LNHDA and CDR2 is SQIVND (reference sequence). Sequencing used peripheral blood, obtained on day 0 of AZD1222 vaccination. This sequence originates from an adult in good health. The rearrangement uses TRBV19 and TRBJ1-5, with D perhaps matching TRBD1 (6 bases). In DNA form, the CDR3 reads TGTGCCAGTAGTTTACAGGGACTGAGCAATCAGCCCCAGCATTTT. Protein sequence: CASSLQGLSNQPQHF.